Listed below are T cell receptor beta chains from one sample, sequenced in a study of response to subunit inactivated influenza vaccine. A single record per CDR3 protein comes from TCRdb applying MiXCR to the RT-PCR reads. The table shows about 500,000 distinct CDR3 sequences, with 15% to 20% occurring only once. The specimen comprised CD4+ T cells sorted from PBMCs, sampled less than 30 months after vaccination. The receptor set was obtained from a man aged 50 to 69 who received an inactivated influenza vaccine. Both conserved end residues are part of each CDR3. A D gene is named only where the DNA matches it firmly. Some rows mark clone size as missing; the rest say once, few, many or name a class of expanded clone.

V: TRBV28
J: TRBJ1-4
size: once
D: -
DNA: TGTGCCGGCAGGACCTCTAGGGCGAAACTGTTTTTT
CDR3: CAGRTSRAKLFF

V: TRBV30
J: TRBJ2-2
size: many
D: TRBD1
DNA: TGTGCCTGTCTGGGACAGGGATACACCGGGGAGCTGTTTTTT
CDR3: CACLGQGYTGELFF

V: TRBV4-3
J: TRBJ2-2
size: many
D: TRBD1
DNA: TGCGCCAGCAGCCAGTCCGGGACAGCCAACACCGGGGAGCTGTTTTTT
CDR3: CASSQSGTANTGELFF

V: TRBV6-1
J: TRBJ1-2
size: -
D: TRBD1
DNA: TGTGCCAGCAGGACTCACGGGACAGGGGGCGATGGCTACACCTTC
CDR3: CASRTHGTGGDGYTF

V: TRBV20-1
J: TRBJ2-7
size: many
D: -
DNA: TGCAGTGCTAGAGATAGTGGCAGCCCCTACGAGCAGTACTTC
CDR3: CSARDSGSPYEQYF

V: TRBV11-3
J: TRBJ2-3
size: -
D: TRBD2
DNA: TGTGCCAGCAGCCACGGACTAGCGGGAGCCCCAGATACGCAGTATTTT
CDR3: CASSHGLAGAPDTQYF

V: TRBV3-1
J: TRBJ2-3
size: -
D: TRBD2
DNA: TGTGCCAGCAGGACTAGCGCCACAGATACGCAGTATTTT
CDR3: CASRTSATDTQYF

V: TRBV29-1
J: TRBJ2-5
size: -
D: -
DNA: TGCAGCGTTGCTGGGCAGTACCAAGAGACCCAGTACTTC
CDR3: CSVAGQYQETQYF

V: TRBV15
J: TRBJ2-5
size: -
D: TRBD1
DNA: TGTGCCACCAGCAGAGTAACTGGACAGGGGCTTCTTGGCCAAGAGACCCAGTACTTC
CDR3: CATSRVTGQGLLGQETQYF

V: TRBV4-3
J: TRBJ2-5
size: -
D: -
DNA: TGCGCCAGCAGCCAAGTCAGGGAAGAGACCCAGTACTTC
CDR3: CASSQVREETQYF

V: TRBV19
J: TRBJ1-2
size: few
D: TRBD1
DNA: TGTGCCAGTAACCCGGGACAGGCGGACTATGGCTACACCTTC
CDR3: CASNPGQADYGYTF

V: TRBV7-9
J: TRBJ2-1
size: few
D: -
DNA: TGTGCCAGCAGCTCTGACTCCTATGAGCAGTTCTTC
CDR3: CASSSDSYEQFF

V: TRBV7-2
J: TRBJ2-3
size: few
D: TRBD2
DNA: TGTGCCAGCAGCTTAACGCCGGGACTAGTCACAGATACGCAGTATTTT
CDR3: CASSLTPGLVTDTQYF

V: TRBV30
J: TRBJ2-3
size: few
D: TRBD1
DNA: TGTGCCTGGAGTATCGGGACAGGTCCAGATACGCAGTATTTT
CDR3: CAWSIGTGPDTQYF

V: TRBV6-2/TRBV6-3
J: TRBJ2-3
size: -
D: TRBD2
DNA: TGTGCCAGCAGTTCGGAGCGGGGGGTCACAGATACGCAGTATTTT
CDR3: CASSSERGVTDTQYF

V: TRBV18
J: TRBJ2-1
size: -
D: TRBD2
DNA: TGTGCCAGCTCACAAACTAGCGGGAACAATGAGCAGTTCTTC
CDR3: CASSQTSGNNEQFF

V: TRBV6-5
J: TRBJ2-4
size: few
D: -
DNA: TGTGCCAGCAGTTCCACGAATTCAGCCAAAAACATTCAGTACTTC
CDR3: CASSSTNSAKNIQYF

V: TRBV20-1
J: TRBJ2-2
size: few
D: TRBD2
DNA: TGCAGTGCCAGACTAGCGGGAGTAGTCACCGGGGAGCTGTTTTTT
CDR3: CSARLAGVVTGELFF

V: TRBV4-2
J: TRBJ2-7
size: many
D: TRBD1
DNA: TGTGCCAGCAGCCAAGATCCAACAGGGGAATACGAGCAGTACTTC
CDR3: CASSQDPTGEYEQYF

V: TRBV2
J: TRBJ2-7
size: -
D: TRBD1
DNA: TGTGCCAGCAGCCCCCCGGGACAGGGAGGCGAGCAGTACTTC
CDR3: CASSPPGQGGEQYF

V: TRBV12-3/TRBV12-4
J: TRBJ1-2
size: many
D: -
DNA: TGTGCCAGCAGTTTAGCAAGGAACTATGGCTACACCTTC
CDR3: CASSLARNYGYTF

V: TRBV20-1
J: TRBJ2-3
size: -
D: TRBD2
DNA: TGCAGTGCAAAGCGGGGGGGCGGGACCGATACGCAGTATTTT
CDR3: CSAKRGGGTDTQYF

V: TRBV7-9
J: TRBJ2-5
size: -
D: -
DNA: TGTGCCAGCAGAATAACCGCTATTACTAGCAGAGAGACCCAGTACTTC
CDR3: CASRITAITSRETQYF

V: TRBV18
J: TRBJ1-1
size: few
D: -
DNA: TGTGCCAGCTCACCACCGAACCCCCAGGGGACTGAAGCTTTCTTT
CDR3: CASSPPNPQGTEAFF

V: TRBV11-2
J: TRBJ1-1
size: many
D: -
DNA: TGTGCCAGCAGAAGACAGACGAACACTGAAGCTTTCTTT
CDR3: CASRRQTNTEAFF

V: TRBV10-3
J: TRBJ2-7
size: few
D: -
DNA: TGTGCCATCAGTGAGCAGACAGACGAGCAGTACTTC
CDR3: CAISEQTDEQYF

V: TRBV10-3
J: TRBJ2-1
size: few
D: TRBD2
DNA: TGTGCCATCAGTGAGTCGAGGGGAGGGGACAATGAGCAGTTCTTC
CDR3: CAISESRGGDNEQFF

V: TRBV20-1
J: TRBJ2-7
size: -
D: -
DNA: TGCAGTGCTAGACCTCTCTCGGGACGAACCTACGAGCAGTACTTC
CDR3: CSARPLSGRTYEQYF

V: TRBV12-3/TRBV12-4
J: TRBJ2-1
size: many
D: -
DNA: TGTGCCAGCAGTTTTGGGGTCCCTCCCATGCAGTTCTTC
CDR3: CASSFGVPPMQFF

V: TRBV3-1
J: TRBJ1-2
size: -
D: -
DNA: TGTGCCAGCAGTCAACAGGGTGGGGGAGGCTACACCTTC
CDR3: CASSQQGGGGYTF

V: TRBV28
J: TRBJ1-5
size: -
D: -
DNA: TGTGCCAGCAGCGTCCAGGAGGGCCCCAATCAGCCCCAGCATTTT
CDR3: CASSVQEGPNQPQHF

V: TRBV6-5
J: TRBJ1-1
size: -
D: -
DNA: TGTGGAGCTCCAGAGATGAACACTGAAGCTTTCTTT
CDR3: CGAPEMNTEAFF

V: TRBV10-3
J: TRBJ2-1
size: -
D: TRBD2
DNA: TGTGCCATCAGGGGGACTAGCGGTTCAGATGAGCAGTTCTTC
CDR3: CAIRGTSGSDEQFF

V: TRBV12-3/TRBV12-4
J: TRBJ2-2
size: -
D: -
DNA: TGTGCCAGCAGTTTATTTTTTGGCGGGGAGCTGTTTTTT
CDR3: CASSLFFGGELFF

V: TRBV27
J: TRBJ2-7
size: -
D: -
DNA: TGTGCCAGCAGTTCTGGCGGGGTGAGCTCCTACGAGCAGTACTTC
CDR3: CASSSGGVSSYEQYF

V: TRBV5-1
J: TRBJ2-3
size: many
D: TRBD2
DNA: TGCGCCAGCAGCTTGGTGTCTAGCGGGGCGATCACCACAGATACGCAGTATTTT
CDR3: CASSLVSSGAITTDTQYF

V: TRBV30
J: TRBJ2-3
size: few
D: -
DNA: TGTGCCTGGAGCGGCCTAGGAAATTTGCAGTATTTT
CDR3: CAWSGLGNLQYF

V: TRBV5-8
J: TRBJ1-4
size: few
D: -
DNA: TGTGCCAGCAGCCCCGGGGGCTTGACTAATGAAAAACTGTTTTTT
CDR3: CASSPGGLTNEKLFF

V: TRBV27
J: TRBJ2-7
size: few
D: -
DNA: TGTGCCAGCAGTCCTAAGGCAGGGTCCTCCTACGAGCAGTACTTC
CDR3: CASSPKAGSSYEQYF

V: TRBV27
J: TRBJ2-7
size: -
D: TRBD1
DNA: TGTGCCAGCAGTCAGTTATGGACAGGGGACATGGATGGGCAGTACTTC
CDR3: CASSQLWTGDMDGQYF

V: TRBV10-3
J: TRBJ2-7
size: few
D: TRBD2
DNA: TGTGCCAGAAGCGGGAGGGCCTTCCACGAGCAGTACTTC
CDR3: CARSGRAFHEQYF

V: TRBV21-1
J: TRBJ2-1
size: few
D: -
DNA: TGTGCCAGCAGCAGTTGGACTAGCAGACTTCACAATGAGCAGTTCTTC
CDR3: CASSSWTSRLHNEQFF

V: TRBV20-1
J: TRBJ1-5
size: few
D: -
DNA: TGCAGTGCTCGGGAAATGGGCAATCAGCCCCAGCATTTT
CDR3: CSAREMGNQPQHF

V: TRBV3-1
J: TRBJ2-7
size: -
D: TRBD2
DNA: TGTGCCAGCAGCCCGCGGACTAGCGGGAGAGACGAGCAGTACTTC
CDR3: CASSPRTSGRDEQYF

V: TRBV9
J: TRBJ2-5
size: few
D: TRBD1
DNA: TGTGCCAGCAGCGTAGGATTCGGACAGGGGGAAGAGACCCAGTACTTC
CDR3: CASSVGFGQGEETQYF

V: TRBV29-1
J: TRBJ2-2
size: -
D: TRBD2
DNA: TGCAGCGCCCGCGGAGCGGGAGGGCCTTCCGGGGAGCTGTTTTTT
CDR3: CSARGAGGPSGELFF

V: TRBV7-2
J: TRBJ1-1
size: -
D: -
DNA: TGTGCCAGCAGCTTAGAACAGGTTTGGAACACTGAAGCTTTCTTT
CDR3: CASSLEQVWNTEAFF

V: TRBV19
J: TRBJ2-7
size: -
D: -
DNA: TGTGCCAGTACGGCCTCGGGAGTACCCTACGAGCAGTACTTC
CDR3: CASTASGVPYEQYF

V: TRBV24-1
J: TRBJ2-5
size: -
D: -
DNA: TGTGCCACCAGCTCCTCTCGGGCGGACAACCGGGAGACCCAGTACTTC
CDR3: CATSSSRADNRETQYF

V: TRBV10-3
J: TRBJ2-7
size: -
D: -
DNA: TGTGCCATCAGGGGGGGCCAGATGACCTACGAGCAGTACTTC
CDR3: CAIRGGQMTYEQYF

V: TRBV2
J: TRBJ1-1
size: -
D: -
DNA: TGTGCCAGCAGTGAGTTCGCAGGAGACACTGAAGCTTTCTTT
CDR3: CASSEFAGDTEAFF

V: TRBV2
J: TRBJ2-1
size: -
D: -
DNA: TGTGCCAGCGACAGTCCCAGCACAGTGGCCTACAATGAGCAGTTCTTC
CDR3: CASDSPSTVAYNEQFF

V: TRBV20-1
J: TRBJ1-6
size: many
D: TRBD1
DNA: TGCAGTGCTAGTCAGGGGGCGCATAATTCACCCCTCCACTTT
CDR3: CSASQGAHNSPLHF

V: TRBV29-1
J: TRBJ1-1
size: many
D: TRBD1
DNA: TGCAGCGTATCAATCGGGACAGGGCTCACTGAAGCTTTCTTT
CDR3: CSVSIGTGLTEAFF

V: TRBV12-3/TRBV12-4
J: TRBJ1-1
size: few
D: -
DNA: TGTGCCAGCAGAATGGCGGGAACTGAAGCTTTCTTT
CDR3: CASRMAGTEAFF